Given below is one TCR beta chain in context. Its antigen has not been determined. The junction departs from germline at one end; a sequencing error may be responsible. These data come from a study of T cell repertoires and leukemia-associated antigens (dated by TCRdb to between 2017 and 2020). At the level of the whole study: Each sample yielded about 5.1 to 7 million read pairs and about 3.3 to 5.0 million effective reads, roughly 16 million effective reads overall. Using in vitro peptide stimulation of healthy T cells, the study set out to figure out what antigen is recognized by a TCR Vbeta21 clone that had previously been found in CML patients.

The germline V gene (reference sequence) sets CDR1 to DFQATT and CDR2 to SNEGSKA. The CDR3, cysteine through phenylalanine, is 14 amino acids long. The only DNA kept is the CDR3, 42 bases in frame from the first base. TRIzol reagent was used to extract total RNA from the cultured T cells. 5' rapid amplification of cDNA ends (5'RACE) was used to amplify TCRbeta libraries from RNA. Library concentration and integrity were checked with Qubit, an Agilent instrument, and quantitative PCR before sequencing. Qualified libraries were sequenced on Illumina HiSeq or MiSeq by a commercial service provider. Regarding the original processing steps: MiXCR version 1.8.2 was used to identify TCR sequences in each sample. To qualify, a clone needed a CDR3 longer than four amino acids, an in-frame nucleotide length, and no stop codon. An effective read was defined as a read containing the complete CDR3 structure. Expanded clones were validated by RT-PCR with 24 Vbeta primers, GeneScan spectratyping, and Sanger sequencing. TCRdb trimmed public reads at Q25 via fastp, called clones via MiXCR and kept in-frame beta chains. Each record represents a unique CDR3 protein, reported with the most common genes and DNA among its rows. The V and J calls were not made by the authors but by TCRdb's processing. Here the sample has 10,000 to 12,000 distinct CDR3 sequences; less than 45% occur a single time. About a quarter of the sample is held by the ten biggest clonotypes.

CD3+ T cells were initially rested overnight at 2.5 million to 3 million cells/mL in RPMI 1640 lacking fetal bovine serum. MACS immunomagnetic beads were used according to the manufacturer's instructions to isolate CD3+ T cells from PBMCs. On the study overall, not on this receptor specifically: The antigen specificity and function of the expanded clones were not directly tested, and further investigation of both was required. No significant differences among the four groups were observed in the numbers of Vbeta genes (approximately 60), Jbeta genes (14), VDJ rearrangements, or unique CDR3s.

The sequence derives from a female donor in good health. Recombination joined TRBV20-1 with TRBJ2-2; 10 bases in the middle match TRBD2. The specimen sequenced was CD3+ T cells sorted from blood and cultured. The CDR3 protein: CSARGTSAVGELFF. The DNA reads TGCAGTGCCAGAGGGACTAGCGCCGTCGGGGAGCTGTTTTTT.